This is a list of T cell receptor beta chains from one sample in a study of identical twins. TCRdb ran MiXCR on the 5' RACE reads and lists one entry per CDR3 protein. The table records 1.5 million to 2 million distinct CDR3 sequences, around 33% of them present only once. Sequenced: cord blood. The receptor set was obtained from a newborn girl in good health. Each CDR3 is given with its conserved first and last residue.

V gene,CDR3 protein
TRBV20-1,CSATPTGGGNEQYF
TRBV20-1,CSARDQGAHQPQHF
TRBV5-1,CASSSGQQPQVTQYF
TRBV20-1,CSARDRGVSYNEQFF
TRBV10-3,CATSGSLAGTDTQYF
TRBV19,CASSIATGLNEKLFF
TRBV27,CASSPRPFRSCEQYF
TRBV19,CASSISNSYNEQFF
TRBV10-3,CAISESRQGGRYEQYF
TRBV18,CASSPNQDEKLFF
TRBV6-6,CASSFRPPETGELFF
TRBV6-2/TRBV6-3,CASSHGPGGYTF
TRBV29-1,CSVDFGADMQYF
TRBV14,CASSQRGGVHTDTQYF
TRBV12-3/TRBV12-4,CASSSGLAGGNKNIQYF
TRBV12-3/TRBV12-4,CASNRAGGLNEQFF
TRBV28,CASSNRAPQYEQYF
TRBV5-1,CASKGLGVFTNEKLFF
TRBV12-3/TRBV12-4,CASRRKDRGISYNSPLHF
TRBV3-1,CASSSRTSRLYEQYF
TRBV20-1,CSANPTTSSYEQYF
TRBV4-2,CASSQAGGYASYEQYF
TRBV7-9,CSSSLRNEKLFF
TRBV5-1,CASRRAGGEISTDTQYF
TRBV5-6,CASTAFRGMDYGYTF
TRBV4-1,CASSQILMKGPSGANVLTF
TRBV28,CASSQARGRNSPLHF
TRBV12-3/TRBV12-4,CASSLGVANTGELFF
TRBV20-1,CSASLGANTEAFF
TRBV11-2,CASSANRDTQYF
TRBV9,CASTQASRVSYGCTF
TRBV20-1,CSAREGLRIEQFF
TRBV20-1,CSARARVGDRGNQPQHF